The 32 T cell receptor beta chains below were found in one sample sequenced in a study of T cell responses to AZD1222 COVID-19 vaccine. Libraries were prepared by immunoSEQ multiplex PCR; TCRdb keeps only in-frame clonotypes and omits some of them. The repertoire holds about 140,000 clones, 85% to 95% seen once, with 6.5% to 8.5% in the top ten. This material consisted of peripheral blood, taken 28 days after the second AZD1222 dose. The receptor source for this set is an adult who received the AZD1222 COVID-19 vaccine.

The chain employs TRBV6-5 and TRBJ2-1, with 10 bases fitting TRBD2. CDR1 and CDR2 from the germline V gene are MNHEY and SVGAGI. This CDR3 comprises 16 residues. The V segment lost 0 bases and the J segment 8 bases; nucleotides outside the gene matches: 7. The CDR3 nucleotides are TGTGCCAGCAGTTACTCGGCTAGCGGGGGTGGCTATGAGCAGTTCTTC. This encodes CASSYSASGGGYEQFF.

This chain links TRBV7-8 with TRBJ2-5; maybe TRBD1 (6 bases). V lost 5 bases, J lost 0 bases, and 37 bases lay in between. The germline V gene has CDR1 SGHVS and CDR2 FQNEAQ. This CDR3 has 23 amino acids. The CDR3 nucleotides read TGTGCCAGCAGCCTCGCACAGGGTTGGGCTAGACTGTCTGGGAATTTGTACCAAGAGACCCAGTACTTC. It yields the protein CASSLAQGWARLSGNLYQETQYF. The full variable domain, with the rest looked up from reference TRBV7-8 and TRBJ2-5, is GAGVSQSPRYKVAKRGQDVALRCDPISGHVSLFWYQQALGQGPEFLTYFQNEAQLDKSGLPSDRFFAERPEGSVSTLKIQRTQQEDSAVYLCASSLAQGWARLSGNLYQETQYFGPGTRLLVL.

V usage is TRBV6-2 or TRBV6-3 and J usage is TRBJ1-4; D unclear. Germline-derived CDR1 and CDR2 are MNHEY and SVGEGT. Trimming stripped 5 bases from V and 6 bases from J, with 16 bases between. The length of the CDR3 is 15 residues. CDR3 in DNA: TGTGCCAGCAGTCGCCCGACCGGCTTGGATGAAAAACTGTTTTTT. As protein: CASSRPTGLDEKLFF.

This clone occurred once. This chain uses TRBV4-1 with TRBJ1-5; 8 bases are a match to TRBD1. Germline CDR1 and CDR2: MGHRA and YSYEKL. The CDR3 length is 15 residues. Trimming cost V 5 bases and J 5 bases; bases outside gene matches: 8. CDR3 sequence reads: CASSTRLTGDQPQHF. As DNA, the CDR3 is TGCGCCAGCAGCACTCGACTGACAGGGGATCAGCCCCAGCATTTT.

V usage is TRBV7-6 and J usage is TRBJ1-1; TRBD1 is a possible D gene (6 bases). This CDR3 comprises 13 residues. Trimming took off 4 bases at V and 5 bases at J, with 11 bases between the two ends. Germline CDR1 SGHVS, CDR2 FNYEAQ. The DNA for the CDR3 is TGTGCCAGCAGCTCTCGGACAGAGACTGAAGCTTTCTTT. Translation gives CASSSRTETEAFF.

V is TRBV19 and J is TRBJ1-6, with D perhaps TRBD1 (5 bases). From germline, CDR1 is LNHDA and CDR2 SQIVND (reference sequence). The CDR3 is 15 amino acids. Trimming shortened V by 5 bases and J by 7 bases, and 15 bases separated the two germline ends. CDR3 protein: CASSSRTPGNSPLHF. CDR3 nucleotides: TGTGCCAGTAGTTCCAGGACCCCAGGGAATTCACCCCTCCACTTT.

V gene TRBV12-3 or TRBV12-4 combines with J gene TRBJ1-2; the D is unclear. Trimming left V 1 base short and J 10 bases short, with 10 bases between. The CDR3 is made up of 12 amino acids. CDR3 DNA: TGTGCCAGCAGTTTAGGGAGTGGCGCCTACACCTTC. Protein sequence: CASSLGSGAYTF.

This sequence joins TRBV6-2 or TRBV6-3 and TRBJ1-2, with a weak D call TRBD1 (6 bases). The CDR3 loop spans 18 amino acids. CDR1 and CDR2 (germline): MNHEY, SVGEGT. Trimming left V 0 bases short and J 1 base short, with 18 bases between. DNA of the CDR3: TGTGCCAGCAGTTACTCGCAGGGGCCCTTACCTCTTAACTATGGCTACACCTTC. Its translation is CASSYSQGPLPLNYGYTF.

This clone came up once. This CDR3 is CAISGTGRDGYTF. The CDR3 DNA is TGTGCCATCAGTGGGACAGGGAGGGATGGCTACACCTTC. The chain has TRBV10-3 and TRBJ1-2; 8 positions agree with TRBD1. The ends lost 4 bases at V and 6 bases at J; junction bases unmatched: 4. Per germline, CDR1 ENHRY and CDR2 SYGVKD. The CDR3 runs 13 residues.

In DNA, the CDR3 is TGTGCCAGCAGAGACCGGGACAACTACGAGCAGTACTTC. Protein product: CASRDRDNYEQYF. The V call is TRBV11-3, the J call TRBJ2-7, with a tentative D call TRBD1 (6 bases). The CDR3 is 13 amino acids. Trimming shortened V by 6 bases and J by 3 bases, and 12 bases separated the two germline ends. CDR1 SGHNT and CDR2 YENEEA come from the germline V gene.

Comment on this clone: This sample also contains other DNA sequences that code for the same CDR3. V and J are TRBV28 and TRBJ1-2, with D possibly being TRBD1 (5 bases). Per the germline V gene, CDR1 is MDHEN and CDR2 is SYDVKM. Trimming left V 5 bases short and J 5 bases short, with 12 bases between. The CDR3 totals 13 residues. CDR3 nucleotide sequence: TGTGCCAGCAGTCCCGGTCAGGGATATGGCTACACCTTC. Encoded protein: CASSPGQGYGYTF.

This clone showed up just once. The V call is TRBV29-1, the J call TRBJ1-1; D not certain. This CDR3 has 11 residues. Germline CDR1 and CDR2: SQVTM and ANQGSEA. With 4 bases removed from V and 1 base from J, the gap between germline ends came to 4 bases. CDR3 nucleotide sequence: TGCAGCGTTGGGAGGAACACTGAAGCTTTCTTT. Its protein product is CSVGRNTEAFF.

In this sample, this clone turned up a few times. CDR3 amino acids: CASSQPGETQYF. CDR3 DNA sequence: TGCGCCAGCAGCCAGCCCGGTGAGACCCAGTACTTC. The chain combines TRBV5-1 with TRBJ2-5; D ambiguous. The ends were cut back, 4 bases at V and 5 bases at J, with 9 bases in the middle. CDR3 length: 12 residues. CDR1 and CDR2 (germline): SGHRS, YFSETQ.

V and J are TRBV6-5 and TRBJ1-1, with no clear D. CDR1 and CDR2 (germline): MNHEY, SVGAGI. The CDR3 has 15 amino acids. The ends were cut back, 6 bases at V and 4 bases at J, with 18 bases in the middle. CDR3 DNA: TGTGCCAGCAGCCCGCTTGGAGTTTCCCGCACTGAAGCTTTCTTT. Translation: CASSPLGVSRTEAFF.

CDR3 nucleotides: TGTGCCAGCAGGCAGGGGGAGAACACCGGGGAGCTGTTTTTT. Protein: CASRQGENTGELFF. The chain combines TRBV9 with TRBJ2-2; 7 nucleotides match TRBD1. The J segment lost 1 base and the V segment lost 5 bases, leaving 2 bases of the junction unmatched. Per the germline V gene, CDR1 is SGDLS and CDR2 is YYNGEE. There are 14 residues in the CDR3.

The V call is TRBV2, the J call TRBJ1-2; D is undetermined. Trimming cost V 6 bases and J 8 bases, with 16 bases left between them. CDR3 length: 13 residues. Germline CDR1 is SNHLY and CDR2 is FYNNEI. CDR3 region: CASRSKGWRGYTF. The DNA for the CDR3 is TGTGCCAGCAGAAGCAAGGGTTGGCGGGGCTACACCTTC. Based on the CDR3 plus reference TRBV2 and TRBJ1-2, the full variable domain is EPEVTQTPSHQVTQMGQEVILRCVPISNHLYFYWYRQILGQKVEFLVSFYNNEISEKSEIFDDQFSVERPDGSNFTLKIRSTKLEDSAMYFCASRSKGWRGYTFGSGTRLTVV.

The chain is built from TRBV28 and TRBJ2-3, with TRBD2 identical over 11 bases. The CDR3 contains 16 residues. Looked up from germline, CDR1 is MDHEN and CDR2 is SYDVKM. The V gene end was trimmed by 5 bases and the J gene end by 4 bases; junction bases not matched to a gene: 8. CDR3 coding DNA: TGTGCCAGCAGTCAAGCGTTTAGCGGGGGGGCAGATACGCAGTATTTT. Translation gives CASSQAFSGGADTQYF.

CDR3 nucleotide sequence: TGTGCCACCAGTGACCGAGGCAGGTCCTTCACAGATACGCAGTATTTT. Protein: CATSDRGRSFTDTQYF. The chain uses TRBV24-1 and TRBJ2-3; D is unresolved. The CDR3 totals 16 residues. The V end was cut by 4 bases, the J end by 2 bases, with 15 bases between. From germline, CDR1 is KGHDR and CDR2 SFDVKD.

The chain carries TRBV4-1 and TRBJ1-5; D is perhaps TRBD1 (6 bases). The CDR3 has 16 residues. V lost 3 bases, J lost 2 bases, and 14 bases lay in between. Germline CDR1 is MGHRA and CDR2 is YSYEKL. The CDR3 region is CASSQGARNGNQPQHF. Written as DNA, the CDR3 is TGCGCCAGCAGCCAGGGGGCGCGGAATGGCAATCAGCCCCAGCATTTT.

The chain uses TRBV4-2 and TRBJ1-4; D not certain. The germline V and J ends were trimmed by 0 bases and 8 bases, with 22 bases remaining between them. CDR3 length: 18 residues. CDR1 is LGHNA and CDR2 is YNFKEQ in the germline V gene. The DNA for the CDR3 is TGTGCCAGCAGCCAAGATTGGTTTGGAGCCCTCGGGGAGGAAAAACTGTTTTTT. It translates to CASSQDWFGALGEEKLFF.

The rearrangement uses TRBV11-2 and TRBJ1-1, with D perhaps matching TRBD1 (6 bases). In germline, CDR1 is SGHAT, CDR2 FQNNGV. The CDR3 consists of 15 residues. Trimming stripped 2 bases from V and 2 bases from J, with 12 bases between. CDR3 sequence reads: CASSLRGATNTEAFF. DNA for the CDR3: TGTGCCAGCAGCTTACGGGGGGCGACTAACACTGAAGCTTTCTTT.

The gene calls are TRBV3-1 (or the pseudogene TRBV3-2) and TRBJ2-1; no clear D gene. The V gene's germline CDR1 is LGHDT and CDR2 YNNKEL (reference sequence). Trimming shortened V by 3 bases and J by 2 bases, and 11 bases separated the two germline ends. The CDR3 is 15 residues long. CDR3 nucleotide sequence: TGTGCCAGCAGCCAGGGTCCTAGGGCCTACAATGAGCAGTTCTTC. This gives the protein CASSQGPRAYNEQFF.

The V gene is TRBV5-6, the J gene TRBJ1-3; D is possibly TRBD1 (5 bases). CDR3 length: 17 residues. The germline gives CDR1 SGHDT, CDR2 YYEEEE. Trimming pared 0 bases from V and 0 bases from J, leaving 13 bases between. CDR3 sequence reads: CASSLGAGTSSGNTIYF. The DNA of the CDR3 is TGTGCCAGCAGCTTGGGCGCAGGGACTAGCTCTGGAAACACCATATATTTT.

The chain recombines TRBV9 with TRBJ2-1; TRBD2 agrees at 8 bases. This CDR3 has 15 amino acids. CDR1 is SGDLS and CDR2 is YYNGEE in the germline V gene. The J segment lost 5 bases and the V segment lost 1 base, leaving 5 bases of the junction unmatched. The CDR3 protein is CASSVQSGGNNEQFF. The DNA for the CDR3 is TGTGCCAGCAGCGTACAGAGCGGGGGCAACAATGAGCAGTTCTTC.

This chain links TRBV19 with TRBJ1-5; D remains ambiguous. This CDR3 spans 15 amino acids. V was clipped by 3 bases and J by 6 bases, with 15 bases between them. Germline V gene data show CDR1 as LNHDA and CDR2 as SQIVND (reference sequence). This chain's CDR3 is CASSIYGGSSQPQHF. The CDR3 DNA is TGTGCCAGTAGTATTTACGGTGGTTCGAGTCAGCCCCAGCATTTT. The variable domain in full, completed from reference TRBV19 and TRBJ1-5, reads DGGITQSPKYLFRKEGQNVTLSCEQNLNHDAMYWYRQDPGQGLRLIYYSQIVNDFQKGDIAEGYSVSREKKESFPLTVTSAQKNPTAFYLCASSIYGGSSQPQHFGDGTRLSIL.

The chain carries TRBV28 and TRBJ1-2; TRBD1 matches at 7 bases. The CDR3 sequence is 12 residues long. Germline trimming cut 5 bases from V and 8 bases from J; bases unmatched to any gene: 5. CDR1 and CDR2 (germline): MDHEN, SYDVKM. For the CDR3, the DNA is TGTGCCAGCAGTGACAGGGTGCACGGCTACACCTTC. This codes for CASSDRVHGYTF.

The V gene is TRBV19, the J gene TRBJ1-1; TRBD1 is a possible D gene (5 bases). Germline CDR1 and CDR2: LNHDA and SQIVND (reference sequence). This CDR3 has 15 amino acids. V lost 4 bases to trimming and J lost 1 base, with 13 bases between them. The DNA of the CDR3 is TGTGCCAGTAGTACCGGGGACGGGAAGAACACTGAAGCTTTCTTT. This encodes CASSTGDGKNTEAFF.

The V and J genes are TRBV6-1 and TRBJ2-7, with D unclear. Looked up from germline, CDR1 is MNHNS and CDR2 is SASEGT. The CDR3 length is 13 residues. The V gene lost 2 bases and the J gene lost 2 bases, with 7 bases spanning the gap. CDR3 sequence (DNA): TGTGCCAGCAGTGAAAGTCCTACCTACGAGCAGTACTTC. Its protein is CASSESPTYEQYF.

This clone was picked up one time. This chain uses TRBV19 with TRBJ2-1, with D perhaps TRBD1 or TRBD2 (5 bases each). Germline V gene lookup returns CDR1 LNHDA and CDR2 SQIVND (reference sequence). Trimming shortened V by 5 bases and J by 7 bases, and 6 bases separated the two germline ends. The CDR3 is made up of 11 amino acids. The CDR3 sequence is CASSWGNEQFF. CDR3 DNA sequence: TGTGCCAGTAGTTGGGGGAATGAGCAGTTCTTC.

This clone was recorded at least ten times. V usage is TRBV4-2 and J usage is TRBJ2-7; D uncertain. Per the germline V gene, CDR1 is LGHNA and CDR2 is YNFKEQ. The CDR3 length is 15 residues. V was clipped by 0 bases and J by 4 bases, with 13 bases between them. The CDR3 DNA reads TGTGCCAGCAGCCAAGAGTCGGTGGGCGGATACGAGCAGTACTTC. Its protein is CASSQESVGGYEQYF.

The chain combines TRBV3-1 (or the pseudogene TRBV3-2) with TRBJ2-5; no reliable D call. Per germline, CDR1 LGHDT and CDR2 YNNKEL (reference sequence). Trimming left V 0 bases short and J 4 bases short, with 12 bases between. The CDR3 sequence is 15 residues long. The chain's CDR3 is CASSQDQGEGETQYF. The CDR3 DNA reads TGTGCCAGCAGCCAAGATCAAGGAGAAGGAGAGACCCAGTACTTC.

This rearrangement joins TRBV7-2 to TRBJ2-7; a possible D gene is TRBD2 (5 bases). The V gene's germline CDR1 is SGHTA and CDR2 FQGNSA. The CDR3 is made up of 12 amino acids. V was pared by 1 base and J by 6 bases, with 7 bases between. The CDR3 DNA reads as TGTGCCAGCAGCTTAGTTCGGGGCGAGCAGTACTTC. Protein: CASSLVRGEQYF.